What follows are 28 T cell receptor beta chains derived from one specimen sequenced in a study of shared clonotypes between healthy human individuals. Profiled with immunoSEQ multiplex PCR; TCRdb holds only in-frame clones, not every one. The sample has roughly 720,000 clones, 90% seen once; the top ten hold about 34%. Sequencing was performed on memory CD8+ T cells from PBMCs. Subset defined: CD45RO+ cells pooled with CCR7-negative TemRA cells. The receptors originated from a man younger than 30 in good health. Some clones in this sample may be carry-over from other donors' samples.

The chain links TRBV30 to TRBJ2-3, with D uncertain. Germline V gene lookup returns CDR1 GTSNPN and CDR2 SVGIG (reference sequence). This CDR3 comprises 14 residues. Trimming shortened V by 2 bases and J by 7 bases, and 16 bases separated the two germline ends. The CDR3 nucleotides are TGTGCCTGGAGTAGGGCAGTCGGAAATTATACGCAGTATTTT. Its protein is CAWSRAVGNYTQYF.

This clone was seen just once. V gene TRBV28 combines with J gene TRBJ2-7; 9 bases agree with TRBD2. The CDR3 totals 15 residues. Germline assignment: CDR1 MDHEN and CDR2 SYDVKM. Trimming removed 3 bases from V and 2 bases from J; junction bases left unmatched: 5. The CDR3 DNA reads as TGTGCCAGCAGTTTTCAGCGGGAGGACCCCTACGAGCAGTACTTC. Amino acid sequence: CASSFQREDPYEQYF. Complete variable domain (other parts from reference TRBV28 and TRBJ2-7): DVKVTQSSRYLVKRTGEKVFLECVQDMDHENMFWYRQDPGLGLRLIYFSYDVKMKEKGDIPEGYSVSREKKERFSLILESASTNQTSMYLCASSFQREDPYEQYFGPGTRLTVT.

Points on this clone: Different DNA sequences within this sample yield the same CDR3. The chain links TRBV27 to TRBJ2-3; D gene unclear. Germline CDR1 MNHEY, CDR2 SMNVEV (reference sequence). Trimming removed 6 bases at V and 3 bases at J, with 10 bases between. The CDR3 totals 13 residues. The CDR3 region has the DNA TGTGCCAGCAGCCCGCTAGGAACAGATACGCAGTATTTT. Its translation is CASSPLGTDTQYF.

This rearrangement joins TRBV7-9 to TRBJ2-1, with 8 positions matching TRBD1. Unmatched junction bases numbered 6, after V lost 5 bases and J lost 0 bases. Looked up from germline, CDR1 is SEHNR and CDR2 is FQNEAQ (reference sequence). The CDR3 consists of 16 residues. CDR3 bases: TGTGCCAGCAGCCAAAGGACAGGGCTCTCCTACAATGAGCAGTTCTTC. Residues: CASSQRTGLSYNEQFF.

The CDR3 loop is CSVLSWNEQYF. The CDR3 DNA sequence: TGCAGCGTTTTATCGTGGAACGAGCAGTACTTC. The chain uses TRBV29-1 and TRBJ2-7, with D unclear. Germline CDR1 SQVTM, CDR2 ANQGSEA. Between the trimmed V and J ends, which lost 5 bases and 5 bases, there was a span of 10 bases. There are 11 residues in the CDR3.

CDR3 coding DNA: TGTGCCAGCAGCGAGGACAGGGCCGATGGCTACACCTTC. As protein: CASSEDRADGYTF. The chain is built from TRBV7-9 and TRBJ1-2, with 8 nucleotides matching TRBD1. The J segment lost 6 bases and the V segment lost 5 bases, leaving 5 bases of the junction unmatched. The CDR3 has 13 amino acids. In germline, CDR1 is SEHNR, CDR2 FQNEAQ (reference sequence).

Here the CDR3 DNA reads TGTGCCAGCAGTTTGGCGTACCAAGAGACCCAGTACTTC. Amino acids: CASSLAYQETQYF. The J gene is TRBJ2-5, the V gene TRBV28; D unresolved. CDR1 is MDHEN, CDR2 SYDVKM, per germline. This CDR3 region has 13 residues. Trimming took off 3 bases at V and 0 bases at J, with 5 bases between the two ends.

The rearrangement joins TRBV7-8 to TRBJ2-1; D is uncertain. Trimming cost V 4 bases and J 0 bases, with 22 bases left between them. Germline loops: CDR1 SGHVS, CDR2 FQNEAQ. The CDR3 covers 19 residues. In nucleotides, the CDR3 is TGTGCCAGCAGCTCAATCCTTGGAACCTTTGGGAACTCCTACAATGAGCAGTTCTTC. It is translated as CASSSILGTFGNSYNEQFF. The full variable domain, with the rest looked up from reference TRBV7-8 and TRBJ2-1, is GAGVSQSPRYKVAKRGQDVALRCDPISGHVSLFWYQQALGQGPEFLTYFQNEAQLDKSGLPSDRFFAERPEGSVSTLKIQRTQQEDSAVYLCASSSILGTFGNSYNEQFFGPGTRLTVL.

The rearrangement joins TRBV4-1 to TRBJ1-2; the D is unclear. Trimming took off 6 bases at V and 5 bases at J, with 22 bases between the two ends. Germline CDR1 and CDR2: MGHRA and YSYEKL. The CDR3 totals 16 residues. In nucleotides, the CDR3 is TGCGCCAGCAGGGCTCCTACGATCCGGGCGTTTTATGGCTACACCTTC. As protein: CASRAPTIRAFYGYTF.

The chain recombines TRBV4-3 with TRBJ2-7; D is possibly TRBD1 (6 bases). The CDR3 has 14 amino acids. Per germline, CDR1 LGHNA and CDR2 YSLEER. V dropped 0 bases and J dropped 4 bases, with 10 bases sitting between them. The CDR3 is CASSQDLDRYEQYF. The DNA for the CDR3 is TGCGCCAGCAGCCAAGATCTGGACAGATACGAGCAGTACTTC.

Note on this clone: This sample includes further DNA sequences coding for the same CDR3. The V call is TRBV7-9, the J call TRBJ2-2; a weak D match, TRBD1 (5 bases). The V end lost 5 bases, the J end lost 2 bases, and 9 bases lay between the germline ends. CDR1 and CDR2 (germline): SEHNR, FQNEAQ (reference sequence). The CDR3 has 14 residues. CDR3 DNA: TGTGCCAGCAGCCCCCAGGGTAACACCGGGGAGCTGTTTTTT. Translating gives CASSPQGNTGELFF.

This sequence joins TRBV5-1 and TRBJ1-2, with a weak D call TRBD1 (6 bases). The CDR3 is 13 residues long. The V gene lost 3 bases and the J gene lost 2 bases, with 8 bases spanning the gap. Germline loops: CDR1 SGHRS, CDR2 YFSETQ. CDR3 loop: CASSSDSNYGYTF. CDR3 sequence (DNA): TGCGCCAGCAGCTCGGACAGCAACTATGGCTACACCTTC.

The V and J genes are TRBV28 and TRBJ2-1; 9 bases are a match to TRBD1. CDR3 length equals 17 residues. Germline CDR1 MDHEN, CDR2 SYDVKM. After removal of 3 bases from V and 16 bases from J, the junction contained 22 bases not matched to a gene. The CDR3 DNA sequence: TGTGCCAGCAGTTTCTTGAGGAGGGACAGGGAGAAACCCCTTATCTTCTTC. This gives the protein CASSFLRRDREKPLIFF.

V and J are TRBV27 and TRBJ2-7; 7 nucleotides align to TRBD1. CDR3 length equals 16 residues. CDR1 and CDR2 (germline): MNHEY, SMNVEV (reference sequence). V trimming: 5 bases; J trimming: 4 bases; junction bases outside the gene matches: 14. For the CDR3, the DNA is TGTGCCAGCAGTATAACTCCGGGACAGCATGGATACGAGCAGTACTTC. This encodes CASSITPGQHGYEQYF.

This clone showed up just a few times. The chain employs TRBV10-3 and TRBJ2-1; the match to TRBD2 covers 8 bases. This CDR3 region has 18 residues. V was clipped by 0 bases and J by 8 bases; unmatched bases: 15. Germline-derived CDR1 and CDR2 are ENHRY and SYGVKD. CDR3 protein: CAISESAGGEAGDDEQFF. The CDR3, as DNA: TGTGCCATCAGTGAGTCGGCGGGGGGTGAGGCGGGAGACGATGAGCAGTTCTTC.

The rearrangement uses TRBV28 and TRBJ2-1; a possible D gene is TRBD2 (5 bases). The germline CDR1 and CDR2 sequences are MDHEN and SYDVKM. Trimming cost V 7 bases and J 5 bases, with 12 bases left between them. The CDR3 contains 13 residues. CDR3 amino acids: CASTWYGNNEQFF. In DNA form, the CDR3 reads TGTGCCAGCACCTGGTACGGGAACAATGAGCAGTTCTTC.

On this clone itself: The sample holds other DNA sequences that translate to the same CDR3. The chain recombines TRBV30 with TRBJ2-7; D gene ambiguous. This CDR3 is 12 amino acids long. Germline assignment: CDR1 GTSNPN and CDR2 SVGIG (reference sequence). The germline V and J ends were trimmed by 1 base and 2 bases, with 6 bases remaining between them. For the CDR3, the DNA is TGTGCCTGGAGTGGTGGACCCTACGAGCAGTACTTC. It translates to CAWSGGPYEQYF. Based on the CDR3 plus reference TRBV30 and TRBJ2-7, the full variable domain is SQTIHQWPATLVQPVGSPLSLECTVEGTSNPNLYWYRQAAGRGLQLLFYSVGIGQISSEVPQNLSASRPQDRQFILSSKKLLLSDSGFYLCAWSGGPYEQYFGPGTRLTVT.

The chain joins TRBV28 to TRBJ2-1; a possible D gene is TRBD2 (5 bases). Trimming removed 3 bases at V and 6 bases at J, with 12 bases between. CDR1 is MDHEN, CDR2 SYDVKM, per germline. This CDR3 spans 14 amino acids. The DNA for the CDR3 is TGTGCCAGCAGTTTGGCGGGCGATGTCAATGAGCAGTTCTTC. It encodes CASSLAGDVNEQFF.

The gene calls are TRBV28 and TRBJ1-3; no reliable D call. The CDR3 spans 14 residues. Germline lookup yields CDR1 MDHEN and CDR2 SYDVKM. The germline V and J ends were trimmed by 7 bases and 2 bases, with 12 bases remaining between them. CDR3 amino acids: CASKPPLAGNTIYF. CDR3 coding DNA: TGTGCCAGCAAACCCCCCTTGGCTGGAAACACCATATATTTT.

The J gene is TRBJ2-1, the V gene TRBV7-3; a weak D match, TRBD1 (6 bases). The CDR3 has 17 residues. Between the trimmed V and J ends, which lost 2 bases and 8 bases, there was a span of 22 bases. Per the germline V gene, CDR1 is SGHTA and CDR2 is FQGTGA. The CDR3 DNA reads TGTGCCAGCAGCTTAGACAGGCTGCTAACACCCGGCGATGAGCAGTTCTTC. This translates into CASSLDRLLTPGDEQFF.

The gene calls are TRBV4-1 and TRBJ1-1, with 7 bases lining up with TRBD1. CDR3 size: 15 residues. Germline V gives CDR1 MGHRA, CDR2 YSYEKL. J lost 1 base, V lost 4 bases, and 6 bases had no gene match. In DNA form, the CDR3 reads TGCGCCAGCAGCCTCTACCGACAGGGGAACACTGAAGCTTTCTTT. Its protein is CASSLYRQGNTEAFF.

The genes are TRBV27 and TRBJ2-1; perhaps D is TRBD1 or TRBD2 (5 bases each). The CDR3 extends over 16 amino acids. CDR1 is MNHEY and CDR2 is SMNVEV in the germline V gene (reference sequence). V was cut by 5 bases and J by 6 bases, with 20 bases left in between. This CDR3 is CASSPSTRGGSNEQFF. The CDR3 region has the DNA TGTGCCAGCAGTCCATCGACAAGGGGTGGGAGCAATGAGCAGTTCTTC.

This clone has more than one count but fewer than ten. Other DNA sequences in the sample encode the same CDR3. CDR3 residues: CASSIGGWGTEAFF. In DNA form, the CDR3 reads TGTGCCAGTAGTATTGGGGGCTGGGGCACTGAAGCTTTCTTT. The chain combines TRBV19 with TRBJ1-1, with D possibly TRBD1 on 6 matching bases. This CDR3 comprises 14 residues. CDR1 is LNHDA and CDR2 is SQIVND in the germline V gene (reference sequence). Trimming cost V 3 bases and J 4 bases, with 12 bases left between them. Full variable domain (outside the CDR3, taken from reference TRBV19 and TRBJ1-1): DGGITQSPKYLFRKEGQNVTLSCEQNLNHDAMYWYRQDPGQGLRLIYYSQIVNDFQKGDIAEGYSVSREKKESFPLTVTSAQKNPTAFYLCASSIGGWGTEAFFGQGTRLTVV.

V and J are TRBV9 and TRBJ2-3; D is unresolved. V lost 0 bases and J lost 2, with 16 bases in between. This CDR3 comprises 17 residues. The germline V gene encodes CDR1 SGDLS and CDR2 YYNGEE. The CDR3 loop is CASSVASGRANTDTQYF. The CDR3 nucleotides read TGTGCCAGCAGCGTAGCATCCGGTCGGGCAAACACAGATACGCAGTATTTT.

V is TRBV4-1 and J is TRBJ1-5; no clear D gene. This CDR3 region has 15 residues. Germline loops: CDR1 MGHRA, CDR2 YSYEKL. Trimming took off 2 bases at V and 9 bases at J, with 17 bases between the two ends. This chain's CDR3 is CASSQTPGPVWPQHF. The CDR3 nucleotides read TGCGCCAGCAGCCAAACGCCAGGCCCAGTATGGCCCCAGCATTTT.

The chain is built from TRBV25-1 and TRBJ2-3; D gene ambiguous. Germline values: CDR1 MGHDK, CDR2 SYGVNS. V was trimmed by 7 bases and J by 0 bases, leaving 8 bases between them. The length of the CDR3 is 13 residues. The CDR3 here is CASTGPSTDTQYF. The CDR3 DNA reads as TGTGCCAGCACAGGCCCCAGCACAGATACGCAGTATTTT.

The CDR3, as DNA: TGTGCCAGCAGCCCCGGGACTAGCGGAAACAATGAGCAGTTCTTC. Translated: CASSPGTSGNNEQFF. The V call is TRBV5-6, the J call TRBJ2-1; 11 bases line up with TRBD2. The CDR3 consists of 15 residues. Trimming took 4 bases from V and 5 from J; bases not matched to a gene: 5. The V gene's germline CDR1 is SGHDT and CDR2 YYEEEE. Using reference TRBV5-6 and TRBJ2-1 for the parts outside the CDR3, the full variable domain is DAGVTQSPTHLIKTRGQQVTLRCSPKSGHDTVSWYQQALGQGPQFIFQYYEEEERQRGNFPDRFSGHQFPNYSSELNVNALLLGDSALYLCASSPGTSGNNEQFFGPGTRLTVL.

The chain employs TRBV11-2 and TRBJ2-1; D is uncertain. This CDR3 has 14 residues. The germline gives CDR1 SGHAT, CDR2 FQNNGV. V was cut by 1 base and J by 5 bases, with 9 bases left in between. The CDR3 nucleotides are TGTGCCAGCAGCTTAGGGGTGCTGAACAATGAGCAGTTCTTC. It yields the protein CASSLGVLNNEQFF.